The 9 T cell receptor beta chains below come from one sample, sequenced in a study of blood T cell repertoires in COVID-19 (dated by TCRdb to about 2020). The receptor library was made with the immunoSEQ multiplex PCR assay. Imported from immuneACCESS, the table was reduced by TCRdb to in-frame sequences with V and J called. These copies leave out some clones; in studies compared against another copy, an unresolved V gene accounts for under half, and the cause of the remainder is not known. The sample table shows 250,000 to 350,000 clones, and about 88% are seen once. The top ten constitute more than 1.1% of the sample. The specimen sequenced was peripheral blood. These receptors were collected from a human donor with COVID-19, enrolled during active disease. The donor label of this sample is uncertain.

The chain is built from TRBV30 and TRBJ2-3, with D tentatively TRBD2 (6 bases). Trimming took 5 bases from V and 0 from J, leaving 12 bases between them. This CDR3 is built from 14 residues. Germline V gives CDR1 GTSNPN, CDR2 SVGIG (reference sequence). CDR3 in DNA: TGTGCCTGGCGGAGGGTCCCGAGCACAGATACGCAGTATTTT. Its translation is CAWRRVPSTDTQYF.

J is TRBJ1-5 and V is TRBV7-8; 7 bases agree with TRBD1. This CDR3 is built from 15 residues. Germline CDR1 SGHVS, CDR2 FQNEAQ. J lost 2 bases, V lost 5 bases, and 6 bases had no gene match. CDR3 sequence: CASSRDRVGNQPQHF. The DNA for the CDR3 is TGTGCCAGCAGCCGAGACAGGGTTGGCAATCAGCCCCAGCATTTT. Supplemented by reference TRBV7-8 and TRBJ1-5, the full variable domain reads GAGVSQSPRYKVAKRGQDVALRCDPISGHVSLFWYQQALGQGPEFLTYFQNEAQLDKSGLPSDRFFAERPEGSVSTLKIQRTQQEDSAVYLCASSRDRVGNQPQHFGDGTRLSIL.

V is TRBV9 and J is TRBJ2-1; TRBD2 aligns across 7 bases. Unmatched junction bases numbered 15, after V lost 2 bases and J lost 7 bases. In germline, CDR1 is SGDLS, CDR2 YYNGEE. The CDR3 length is 17 residues. CDR3 protein: CASSVLGGGRAFNEQFF. For the CDR3, the DNA is TGTGCCAGCAGCGTGCTGGGTGGTGGGAGGGCCTTTAATGAGCAGTTCTTC.

This clone came up a few times. This chain joins TRBV10-1 and TRBJ2-7, with D perhaps TRBD1 (5 bases). Trimming cost V 3 bases and J 2 bases, with 5 bases left between them. Germline V lookup: CDR1 WNHNN, CDR2 SYGVQD (reference sequence). The CDR3 consists of 12 residues. The CDR3 nucleotides are TGCGCCAGCAGTGAAGGGGCCTACGAGCAGTACTTC. Translation gives CASSEGAYEQYF.

V and J are TRBV19 and TRBJ2-7; 9 bases fit TRBD1. V shed 1 base and J 3 bases; nucleotides not matched to a gene: 1. Germline lookup yields CDR1 LNHDA and CDR2 SQIVND (reference sequence). The CDR3 extends over 14 amino acids. The CDR3 DNA reads TGTGCCAGTAGTATAGCGGACAGGGGCTACGAGCAGTACTTC. Amino acids: CASSIADRGYEQYF.

V and J are TRBV2 and TRBJ2-7, with TRBD2 as a possible D gene (7 bases). This CDR3 is 15 amino acids long. Trimming cost V 2 bases and J 5 bases, with 16 bases left between them. Germline-derived CDR1 and CDR2 are SNHLY and FYNNEI. DNA of the CDR3: TGTGCCAGCAGTGAAATGGGGGGGCTCATAGACGAGCAGTACTTC. It translates to CASSEMGGLIDEQYF.

Only one count was recorded for this clone. One base separates it from a far larger clone, so it is likely a read error. The V gene is TRBV7-8, the J gene TRBJ1-1, with 9 bases fitting TRBD1. V gave up 2 bases and J gave up 7 bases; unmatched junction bases: 2. Germline V gives CDR1 SGHVS, CDR2 FQNEAQ. This CDR3 has 13 amino acids. CDR3 amino acids: CASSLTGGSEAFF. CDR3 coding DNA: TGTGCCAGCAGCTTAACAGGGGGCAGTGAAGCTTTCTTT.

The chain couples TRBV7-9 to TRBJ1-4; weak D call: TRBD1 (5 bases). Germline V gene data show CDR1 as SEHNR and CDR2 as FQNEAQ (reference sequence). The CDR3 extends over 15 amino acids. The V end was cut by 3 bases, the J end by 7 bases, with 15 bases between. The CDR3 sequence: CASSLAGQRSEKLFF. The CDR3 DNA is TGTGCCAGCAGCTTGGCAGGGCAGAGGAGTGAAAAACTGTTTTTT.

The V gene is TRBV6-2 or TRBV6-3, the J gene TRBJ2-7; D is uncertain. V dropped 6 bases and J dropped 4 bases, with 19 bases sitting between them. The length of the CDR3 is 15 residues. The V gene's germline CDR1 is MNHEY and CDR2 SVGEGT. CDR3 region: CASSPSGGAMYEQYF. DNA for the CDR3: TGTGCCAGCAGCCCCTCGGGTGGCGCTATGTACGAGCAGTACTTC.